This T cell receptor (beta chain) was found in a study of blood T cell repertoires in COVID-19. Looking at the study overall: COVID-19 samples, acute and convalescent, were from the United States, Italy and Spain. T cells, B-cell-depleted T cells, or PBMCs provided the cDNA or gDNA that served as material.

Seattle's cohort entered during active infection and was followed longitudinally. Under the authors' procedure: Quantification of nucleated cells was approximated via reference gene primer amplification. The assay was immunoSEQ multiplex PCR, and TCRdb's table has in-frame clones only and misses some. V, J and clone size are taken as reported in that table, and D and trimming were inferred from the DNA itself. The profile shows fewer than 600,000 clones, 75% to 90% of them singletons. This CDR3 contains 12 residues. Germline V lookup: CDR1 LNHDA, CDR2 SQIVND (reference sequence). V was trimmed by 10 bases and J by 1 base, leaving 10 bases between them.

The receptor was derived from a man between 18 and 35 years old with COVID-19, enrolled during active disease. J is TRBJ1-1 and V is TRBV19; D may be TRBD1 (5 bases). The specimen was peripheral blood. Here the CDR3 reads CATKQGNTEAFF. The CDR3 region has the DNA TGTGCCACCAAGCAGGGGAACACTGAAGCTTTCTTT.